This T cell receptor (beta chain) is from a study of technical replicates of blood from a handful of donors. The assay was immunoSEQ multiplex PCR, and TCRdb's table has in-frame clones only and misses some. The table lists over 70,000 clones, roughly 90% of them singletons, with roughly 4.5% in the top ten. V lost 0 bases, J lost 2 bases, and 9 bases lay in between. The CDR3 spans 14 residues. Germline values: CDR1 SGDLS, CDR2 YYNGEE. The specimen was PBMCs. The sequence was obtained from a human donor in good health. Some clones in this sample may be carry-over from other donors' samples. The rearrangement links TRBV9 to TRBJ2-7, with a possible D match to TRBD1 (5 bases). The CDR3 loop is CASSVEDNAYEQYF. For the CDR3, the DNA is TGTGCCAGCAGCGTAGAGGACAACGCCTACGAGCAGTACTTC.